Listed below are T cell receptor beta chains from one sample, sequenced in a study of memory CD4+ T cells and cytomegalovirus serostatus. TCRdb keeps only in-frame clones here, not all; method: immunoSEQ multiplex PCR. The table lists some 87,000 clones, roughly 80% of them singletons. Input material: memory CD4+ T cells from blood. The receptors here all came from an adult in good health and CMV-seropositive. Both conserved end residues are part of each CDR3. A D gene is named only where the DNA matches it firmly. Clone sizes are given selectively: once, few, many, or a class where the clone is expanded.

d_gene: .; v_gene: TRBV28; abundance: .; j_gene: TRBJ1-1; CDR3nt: TGTGCCAGCACTATAACAGGCGAAGAAGCTTTCTTT; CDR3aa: CASTITGEEAFF
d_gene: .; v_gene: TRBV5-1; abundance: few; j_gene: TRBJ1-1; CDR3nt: TGCGCCAGCAGCATTGACAGACCAACGGCTGAAGCTTTCTTT; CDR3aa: CASSIDRPTAEAFF
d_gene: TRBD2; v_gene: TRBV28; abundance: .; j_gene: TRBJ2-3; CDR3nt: TGTGCCAGCAGTTTCCCACAGAGCGGGAGCGCAGATACGCAGTATTTT; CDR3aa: CASSFPQSGSADTQYF
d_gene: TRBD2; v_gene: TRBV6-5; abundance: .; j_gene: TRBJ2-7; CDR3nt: TGTGCCAGCAGTGGACTAGCGGGAGCGTACGAGCAGTACTTC; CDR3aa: CASSGLAGAYEQYF
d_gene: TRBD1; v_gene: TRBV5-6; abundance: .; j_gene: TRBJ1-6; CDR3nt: TGTGCCAGCAGCGCGGACAGGGAGAATTCACCCCTCCACTTT; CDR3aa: CASSADRENSPLHF
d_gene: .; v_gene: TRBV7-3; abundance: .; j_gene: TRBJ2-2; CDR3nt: TGTGCCAGCAGCGTACAAACAGGGGAGCTGTTTTTT; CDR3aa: CASSVQTGELFF
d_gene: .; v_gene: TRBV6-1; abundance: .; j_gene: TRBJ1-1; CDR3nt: TGTGCCAGCAGCCATCGGCAGTCCACTGAAGCTTTCTTT; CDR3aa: CASSHRQSTEAFF
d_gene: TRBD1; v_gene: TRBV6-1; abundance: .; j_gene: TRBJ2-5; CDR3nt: TGTGCCAGCAGTAAGGGACAGACACAAGAGACCCAGTACTTC; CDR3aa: CASSKGQTQETQYF
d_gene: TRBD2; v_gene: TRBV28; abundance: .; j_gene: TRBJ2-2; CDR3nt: TGTGCCAGCAGGTCCACTAGCGGGAGGAACACCGGGGAGCTGTTTTTT; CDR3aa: CASRSTSGRNTGELFF
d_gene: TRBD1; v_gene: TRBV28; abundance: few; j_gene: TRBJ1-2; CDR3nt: TGTGCCAGCAGTTCAGGGGGCGGCGGCTACACCTTC; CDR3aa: CASSSGGGGYTF
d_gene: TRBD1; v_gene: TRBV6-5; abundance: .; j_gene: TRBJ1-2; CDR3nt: TGTGCCAGCAGTATCCGGGACAGGGGTTTCTATGGCTACACCTTC; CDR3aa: CASSIRDRGFYGYTF
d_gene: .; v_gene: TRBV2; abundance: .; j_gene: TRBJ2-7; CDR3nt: TGTGCCAGCAGTTATGATCTCGAGCAGTACTTC; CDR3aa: CASSYDLEQYF
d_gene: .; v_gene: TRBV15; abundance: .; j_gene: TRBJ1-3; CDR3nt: TGTGCCACCAGCAGAGATCCAGATCCCTCTGGAAACACCATATATTTT; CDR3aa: CATSRDPDPSGNTIYF
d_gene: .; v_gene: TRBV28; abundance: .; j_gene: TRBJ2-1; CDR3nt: TGTGCCAGCAGTTTACAGGGAGGTGAGCAGTTCTTC; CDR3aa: CASSLQGGEQFF
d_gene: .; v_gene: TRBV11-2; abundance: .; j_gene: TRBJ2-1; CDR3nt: TGTGCCAGCAGCTTAGATCGCGACGGTGAGCAGTTCTTC; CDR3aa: CASSLDRDGEQFF
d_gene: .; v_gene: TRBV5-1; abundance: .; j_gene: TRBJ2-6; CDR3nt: TGCGCCAGCAGCTATGGGGGCGCGTCTGGGGCCAACGTCCTGACTTTC; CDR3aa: CASSYGGASGANVLTF
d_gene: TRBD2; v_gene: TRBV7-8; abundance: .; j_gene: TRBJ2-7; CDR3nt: TGTGCCAGCAGCCGAGGGACTAGCGGGAGCATCGAGCAGTACTTC; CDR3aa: CASSRGTSGSIEQYF
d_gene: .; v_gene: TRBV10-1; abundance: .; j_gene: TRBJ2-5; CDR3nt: TGCGCCAGCAGTGAGTCCTCTATGTCTAAGGAGACCCAGTACTTC; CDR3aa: CASSESSMSKETQYF
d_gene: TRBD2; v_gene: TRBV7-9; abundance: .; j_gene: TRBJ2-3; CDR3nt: TGTGCCAGCAGCTCGCGGGAGCCAGATACGCAGTATTTT; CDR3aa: CASSSREPDTQYF
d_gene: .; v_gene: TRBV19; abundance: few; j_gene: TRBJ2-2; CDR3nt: TGTGCCAGTAGGGGTTACACCAACACCGGGGAGCTGTTTTTT; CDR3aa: CASRGYTNTGELFF
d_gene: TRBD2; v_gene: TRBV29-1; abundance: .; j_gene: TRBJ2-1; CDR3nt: TGCAGCGCAGGACTAGCGGGAGGCCTCTCCTACAATGAGCAGTTCTTC; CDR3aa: CSAGLAGGLSYNEQFF
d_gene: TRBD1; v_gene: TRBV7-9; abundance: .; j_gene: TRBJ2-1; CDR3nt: TGTGCCAGCAGCTTAGCCCAAGGGACAGGGGGCAATGAGCAGTTCTTC; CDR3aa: CASSLAQGTGGNEQFF
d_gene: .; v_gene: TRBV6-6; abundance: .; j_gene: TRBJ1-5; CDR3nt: TGTGCCAGCCAGTTTGCGCGCAATCAGCCCCAGCATTTT; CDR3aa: CASQFARNQPQHF
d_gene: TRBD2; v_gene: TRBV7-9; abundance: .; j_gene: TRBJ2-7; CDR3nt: TGTGCCAGCAGCTGGGCGGGAGGGTACTCCTACGAGCAGTACTTC; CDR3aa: CASSWAGGYSYEQYF
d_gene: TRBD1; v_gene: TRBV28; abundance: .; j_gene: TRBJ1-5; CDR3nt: TGTGCCAGCAGTTCGGGACAGGTCATCAATCAGCCCCAGCATTTT; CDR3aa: CASSSGQVINQPQHF
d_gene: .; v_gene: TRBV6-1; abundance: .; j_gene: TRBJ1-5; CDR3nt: TGTGCCAGCAGTGGGGCAGGGTATGGGAATCAGCCCCAGCATTTT; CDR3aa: CASSGAGYGNQPQHF
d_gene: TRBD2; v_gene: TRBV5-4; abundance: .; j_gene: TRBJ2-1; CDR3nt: TGTGCCAGCAGCCTAGGGCGGGAGTATGGGAATGAGCAGTTCTTC; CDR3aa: CASSLGREYGNEQFF
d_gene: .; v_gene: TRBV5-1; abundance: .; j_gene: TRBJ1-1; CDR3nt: TGCGCCAGCACGGGACAAATGAACACTGAAGCTTTCTTT; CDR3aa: CASTGQMNTEAFF
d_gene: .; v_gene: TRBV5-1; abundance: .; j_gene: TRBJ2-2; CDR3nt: TGCGCCAGCAGCTTGGGGGAGGCCGGGGAGCTGTTTTTT; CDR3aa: CASSLGEAGELFF
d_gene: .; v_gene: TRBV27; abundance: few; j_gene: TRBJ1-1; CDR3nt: TGTGCCAGCAGCTCGGGACGTCCCCACCCTCGAGCTTTCTTT; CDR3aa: CASSSGRPHPRAFF
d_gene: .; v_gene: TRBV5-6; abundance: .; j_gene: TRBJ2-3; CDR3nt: TGTGCCAGCAGCTTCGGTGGTAAGGGTCACACAGATACGCAGTATTTT; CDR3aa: CASSFGGKGHTDTQYF
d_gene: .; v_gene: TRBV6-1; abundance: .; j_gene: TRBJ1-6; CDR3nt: TGTGCCACCCGGCCTGACGGGGCAAATTCACCCCTCCACTTT; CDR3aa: CATRPDGANSPLHF
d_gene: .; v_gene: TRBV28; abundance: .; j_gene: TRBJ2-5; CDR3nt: TGTGCCAGCAAATCGTCGGGTTCATGGGAGACCCAGTACTTC; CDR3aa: CASKSSGSWETQYF
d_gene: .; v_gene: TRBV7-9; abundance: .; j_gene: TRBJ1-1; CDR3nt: TGTGCCAGCAGCTACTCAGGGGCGAACACTGAAGCTTTCTTT; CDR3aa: CASSYSGANTEAFF
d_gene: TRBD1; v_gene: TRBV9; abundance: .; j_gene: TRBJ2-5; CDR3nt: TGTGCCAGCAGCCCCAGGACAGGACGGTACCAAGAGACCCAGTACTTC; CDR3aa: CASSPRTGRYQETQYF
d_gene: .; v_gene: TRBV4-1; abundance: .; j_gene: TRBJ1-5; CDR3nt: TGCGCCAGCAGCCCACGCGGGGGGCCTCAGGATCAGCCCCAGCATTTT; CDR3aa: CASSPRGGPQDQPQHF
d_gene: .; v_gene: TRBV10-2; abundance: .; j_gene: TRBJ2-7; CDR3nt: TGCGCCAGCAAGGTGGGCAGGGCCTACGAGCAGTACTTC; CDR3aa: CASKVGRAYEQYF
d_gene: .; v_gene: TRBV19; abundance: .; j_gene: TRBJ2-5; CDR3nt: TGTGCCAGTAGTATAGGGGTCGGGGTCCCCAACGAAGAGACCCAGTACTTC; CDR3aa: CASSIGVGVPNEETQYF
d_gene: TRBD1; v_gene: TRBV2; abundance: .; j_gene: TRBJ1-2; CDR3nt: TGTGCCAGCAGTGTCTTAGACAGGGCTGACTATGGCTACACCTTC; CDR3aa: CASSVLDRADYGYTF
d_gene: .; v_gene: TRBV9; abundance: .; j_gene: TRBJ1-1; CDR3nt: TGTGCCAGCAGCCGGCAGGGAAACACTGAAGCTTTCTTT; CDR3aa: CASSRQGNTEAFF
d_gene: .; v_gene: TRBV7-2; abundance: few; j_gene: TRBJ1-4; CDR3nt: TGTGCCAGCAGCCAGGGGACCTGGGATGAAAAACTGTTTTTT; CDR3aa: CASSQGTWDEKLFF
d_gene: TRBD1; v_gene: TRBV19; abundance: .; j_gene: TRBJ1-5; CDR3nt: TGTGCCAGTGGACAGGGGACCACGCAGCCCCAGCATTTT; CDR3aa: CASGQGTTQPQHF
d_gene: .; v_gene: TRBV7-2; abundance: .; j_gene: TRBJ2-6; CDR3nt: TGTGCCAGCAGCTTAGATAGCTCTGGGGCCAACGTCCTGACTTTC; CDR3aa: CASSLDSSGANVLTF
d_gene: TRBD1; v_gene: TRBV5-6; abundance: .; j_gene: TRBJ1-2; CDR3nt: TGTGCCAGCAGCTTCCGGGACAGGATTGCTGGCTACACCTTC; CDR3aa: CASSFRDRIAGYTF
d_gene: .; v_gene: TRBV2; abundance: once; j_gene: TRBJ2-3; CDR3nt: TGTGCCAGCAGGTTCAGGGGTAGCACAGATACGCAGTATTTT; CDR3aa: CASRFRGSTDTQYF